These 12 T cell receptor beta chains were sequenced from one sample in a study of CD4 and CD8 cells across lung adenocarcinoma regions. Via MiXCR, TCRdb re-called the PCR reads, giving one row per CDR3 protein. This table has approximately 19,000 distinct CDR3 sequences, approximately 49% appearing once. The sequencing input was CD8+ T cells from the center of a lung tumor. The receptors here all came from a female donor with lung adenocarcinoma. The CD4 and CD8 labels of this study may be unreliable.

The rearrangement links TRBV28 to TRBJ2-1; no reliable D call. The CDR3 contains 12 residues. Looked up from germline, CDR1 is MDHEN and CDR2 is SYDVKM. Between the trimmed V and J ends, which lost 4 bases and 12 bases, there was a span of 13 bases. This CDR3 is CASSSVSPRQFF. The CDR3 DNA sequence: TGTGCCAGCAGTTCTGTTTCTCCCAGGCAGTTCTTC.

This clonotype was counted only a few times. This chain uses TRBV12-3 or TRBV12-4 with TRBJ1-5; D may be TRBD1 (6 bases). Trimming removed 8 bases from V and 2 bases from J, with 10 bases in between. This CDR3 has 13 amino acids. The CDR3 DNA reads TGTGCCAGCGCGGACAGTGGCAATCAGCCCCAGCATTTT. Protein product: CASADSGNQPQHF.

Notes on this clonotype: Its ends do not fully match the called genes, so a read error is possible. J is TRBJ2-5 and V is TRBV6-1; 8 nucleotides match TRBD2. This CDR3 has 16 amino acids. The germline gives CDR1 MNHNS, CDR2 SASEGT. CDR3 region: CASEGLGGRDSDTQYF. CDR3 bases: TGTGCCAGCGAGGGACTAGGGGGAAGGGACTCAGATACGCAGTACTTT.

The chain couples TRBV10-3 to TRBJ2-1; 14 bases align to TRBD2. The CDR3 contains 16 residues. V shed 4 bases and J 6 bases; nucleotides not matched to a gene: 5. CDR1 and CDR2 (germline): ENHRY, SYGVKD. The CDR3: CAISGQGTSGSNEQFF. CDR3 in DNA: TGTGCCATCAGTGGACAGGGGACTAGCGGGAGCAATGAGCAGTTCTTC.

This clonotype has a count of ten or more. This chain links TRBV12-5 with TRBJ2-3; a possible D gene is TRBD1 (5 bases). V shed 5 bases and J shed 4 bases, with 25 bases lying between them. Per germline, CDR1 LGHNT and CDR2 FRNRAP. CDR3 size: 18 residues. In DNA, the CDR3 is TGTGCTAGTGGTGCCCTCCAGGGCTCCTGGATAAATGCAGATACGCAGTATTTT. This gives the protein CASGALQGSWINADTQYF.

The chain has TRBV7-2 and TRBJ2-7, with a possible D match to TRBD2 (6 bases). Per the germline V gene, CDR1 is SGHTA and CDR2 is FQGNSA. The germline V and J ends were trimmed by 5 bases and 7 bases, with 12 bases remaining between them. The length of the CDR3 is 12 residues. In DNA form, the CDR3 reads TGTGCCAGCAGCCGGGACTCGAGGGAGCAGTACTTC. It yields the protein CASSRDSREQYF.

J is TRBJ2-1 and V is TRBV11-1; D is possibly TRBD1 (7 bases). Germline CDR1 is SGHAT and CDR2 is FQDESV (reference sequence). This CDR3 has 16 amino acids. The V gene lost 5 bases and the J gene lost 2 bases, with 16 bases spanning the gap. Here the CDR3 reads CASSLEGQSTYNEQFF. The CDR3 DNA reads as TGTGCCAGCAGCCTGGAGGGACAGTCTACCTACAATGAGCAGTTCTTC.

The V and J genes are TRBV10-1 and TRBJ2-1; 11 bases are shared with TRBD2. The J call is uncertain, as TRBJ2-3 better fits the DNA end. Germline-derived CDR1 and CDR2 are WNHNN and SYGVQD (reference sequence). There are 16 residues in the CDR3. This CDR3 is CASSVAGTSGYNEQYF. CDR3 in DNA: TGCGCCAGCAGTGTTGCTGGGACTAGCGGCTACAATGAGCAGTATTTT.

This sequence joins TRBV6-5 and TRBJ2-5, with D perhaps TRBD1 (6 bases). The length of the CDR3 is 16 residues. The germline gives CDR1 MNHEY, CDR2 SVGAGI. Trimming left V 3 bases short and J 5 bases short, with 19 bases between. CDR3 sequence (DNA): TGTGCCAGCAGTTATAGGCCTACAGGGCTCCGGGAGACCCAGTACTTC. Translation gives CASSYRPTGLRETQYF.

This rearrangement joins TRBV27 to TRBJ2-1, with 9 nucleotides matching TRBD2. Looked up from germline, CDR1 is MNHEY and CDR2 is SMNVEV (reference sequence). This CDR3 region has 14 residues. With V trimmed by 5 bases and J by 3 bases, 2 bases remained unmatched. This CDR3 is CASSPSGNYNEQFF. In DNA, the CDR3 is TGTGCCAGCAGTCCTAGCGGGAACTACAATGAGCAGTTCTTC.

With regard to this clonotype: An end of the junction differs from the germline gene, which may be a read error. CDR3 in DNA: TGCGGCGTCAGGGGGGACAGCGCCAAAGATATTCAGTACTTC. Translated: CGVRGDSAKDIQYF. The chain uses TRBV25-1 and TRBJ2-4; tentative D call: TRBD1 (7 bases). This CDR3 has 14 amino acids. Germline CDR1 and CDR2: MGHDK and SYGVNS. Filled out from reference TRBV25-1 and TRBJ2-4, the complete variable domain reads EADIYQTPRYLVIGTGKKITLECSQTMGHDKMYWYQQDPGMELHLIHYSYGVNSTEKGDLSSESTVSRIRTEHFPLTLESARPSHTSQYLCGVRGDSAKDIQYFGAGTRLSVL.

As concerns this clonotype: An end of the junction does not agree with germline; a read error may underlie this. This rearrangement joins TRBV6-1 to TRBJ2-4, with 8 positions matching TRBD2. The CDR3 loop spans 16 amino acids. CDR1 and CDR2 from the germline V gene are MNHNS and SASEGT. The CDR3: CASRDAGRGAKNTQYF. DNA for the CDR3: TGTGCCAGCCGTGACGCGGGGCGGGGGGCCAAAAACACGCAGTACTTC.